A single sample is the source of the 17 T cell receptor beta chains below, sequenced in a study of blood T cell repertoires in COVID-19. Method: immunoSEQ multiplex PCR; TCRdb's copy keeps in-frame clones and lacks some. This sample has about 290,000 clones, with about 90% found just once. Sequenced sample: peripheral blood. These receptors were obtained from a woman in her twenties or thirties with COVID-19, enrolled during active disease.

This chain connects TRBV18 to TRBJ1-5; D is perhaps TRBD1 (5 bases). V shed 4 bases and J shed 2 bases, with 12 bases lying between them. Germline CDR1 is KGHSH and CDR2 is LQKENI. This CDR3 has 15 residues. The DNA of the CDR3 is TGTGCCAGCTCACTCCAGGGAAATGGCAATCAGCCCCAGCATTTT. Protein sequence: CASSLQGNGNQPQHF. The full variable domain, completed using reference TRBV18 and TRBJ1-5, is NAGVMQNPRHLVRRRGQEARLRCSPMKGHSHVYWYRQLPEEGLKFMVYLQKENIIDESGMPKERFSAEFPKEGPSILRIQQVVRGDSAAYFCASSLQGNGNQPQHFGDGTRLSIL.

The chain carries TRBV7-2 and TRBJ2-2, with 7 bases matching TRBD2. Germline V gives CDR1 SGHTA, CDR2 FQGNSA. The ends lost 2 bases at V and 1 base at J; junction bases unmatched: 7. This CDR3 contains 17 residues. CDR3 loop: CASSLTGGGLNTGELFF. The CDR3 DNA reads as TGTGCCAGCAGCTTAACTGGGGGGGGACTGAACACCGGGGAGCTGTTTTTT.

This chain links TRBV29-1 with TRBJ1-1; D unresolved. The V end was cut by 3 bases, the J end by 6 bases, with 8 bases between. In germline, CDR1 is SQVTM, CDR2 ANQGSEA. The CDR3 is 11 residues long. CDR3 coding DNA: TGCAGCGTTGAGGCAGGCGCTGAAGCTTTCTTT. Protein: CSVEAGAEAFF.

The rearrangement joins TRBV10-1 to TRBJ2-1; tentative D call: TRBD2 (6 bases). The CDR3 has 16 amino acids. Between the trimmed V and J ends, which lost 2 bases and 3 bases, there was a span of 14 bases. The germline gives CDR1 WNHNN, CDR2 SYGVQD (reference sequence). CDR3: CASSESSGLDYNEQFF. The CDR3 bases are TGCGCCAGCAGTGAGAGCTCGGGACTGGACTACAATGAGCAGTTCTTC.

As regards this clone: This sample also contains other DNA sequences that code for the same CDR3. V is TRBV27 and J is TRBJ2-5; no firm D call. The CDR3 totals 12 residues. The germline CDR1 and CDR2 sequences are MNHEY and SMNVEV (reference sequence). Trimming left V 5 bases short and J 0 bases short, with 4 bases between. The CDR3 DNA reads TGTGCCAGCAGTCCTAACCAAGAGACCCAGTACTTC. It specifies CASSPNQETQYF.

V usage is TRBV5-5 and J usage is TRBJ1-1; 11 nucleotides match TRBD1. The CDR3 runs 14 residues. V gave up 4 bases and J gave up 7 bases; unmatched junction bases: 6. Looked up from germline, CDR1 is SGHKS and CDR2 is YYEKEE (reference sequence). The CDR3 here is CASSAGTGGYEAFF. CDR3 sequence (DNA): TGTGCCAGCAGCGCCGGGACAGGGGGGTATGAAGCTTTCTTT.

This chain uses TRBV7-9 with TRBJ2-3; 7 nucleotides agree with TRBD2. The length of the CDR3 is 18 residues. V was pared by 5 bases and J by 0 bases, with 14 bases of the junction left unmatched. In germline, CDR1 is SEHNR, CDR2 FQNEAQ (reference sequence). The chain's CDR3 is CASSAPLPSGKSTDTQYF. As DNA, the CDR3 is TGTGCCAGCAGCGCTCCTCTTCCGAGCGGGAAGAGCACAGATACGCAGTATTTT. Full variable domain (rest looked up from reference TRBV7-9 and TRBJ2-3): DTGVSQNPRHKITKRGQNVTFRCDPISEHNRLYWYRQTLGQGPEFLTYFQNEAQLEKSRLLSDRFSAERPKGSFSTLEIQRTEQGDSAMYLCASSAPLPSGKSTDTQYFGPGTRLTVL.

The gene calls are TRBV5-4 and TRBJ2-1; D perhaps matches TRBD1 (5 bases). The germline V gene has CDR1 SGHNT and CDR2 YYREEE (reference sequence). The CDR3 covers 13 residues. The ends were cut back, 4 bases at V and 8 bases at J, with 13 bases in the middle. The CDR3 nucleotides are TGTGCCAGCAGCCGAAAGGGGCTCTATGAGCAGTTCTTC. Translation: CASSRKGLYEQFF.

This chain links TRBV9 with TRBJ1-1; TRBD1 might be the D (5 bases). This CDR3 region has 14 residues. V was trimmed by 6 bases and J by 2 bases, leaving 14 bases between them. The germline CDR1 and CDR2 sequences are SGDLS and YYNGEE. The chain's CDR3 is CASTIIRGNTEAFF. The CDR3, as DNA: TGTGCCAGCACAATCATTAGGGGAAACACTGAAGCTTTCTTT. Full variable domain (missing parts from reference TRBV9 and TRBJ1-1): DSGVTQTPKHLITATGQRVTLRCSPRSGDLSVYWYQQSLDQGLQFLIQYYNGEERAKGNILERFSAQQFPDLHSELNLSSLELGDSALYFCASTIIRGNTEAFFGQGTRLTVV.

The V and J genes are TRBV30 and TRBJ2-1, with a weak D call TRBD2 (6 bases). The germline V gene has CDR1 GTSNPN and CDR2 SVGIG (reference sequence). CDR3 length: 15 residues. The ends were cut back, 2 bases at V and 7 bases at J, with 18 bases in the middle. The CDR3 reads CAWSLGGDSRNEQFF. DNA of the CDR3: TGTGCCTGGAGTTTGGGCGGGGACTCGAGGAATGAGCAGTTCTTC.

The chain employs TRBV27 and TRBJ1-1, with D perhaps TRBD1 (6 bases). Trimming cost V 5 bases and J 4 bases, with 17 bases left between them. This CDR3 is 15 amino acids long. Germline CDR1 is MNHEY and CDR2 is SMNVEV (reference sequence). In DNA, the CDR3 is TGTGCCAGCAGTCTCCGGACAGCCGCGGGCACTGAAGCTTTCTTT. It specifies CASSLRTAAGTEAFF.

This rearrangement joins TRBV27 to TRBJ2-1; 14 bases are shared with TRBD2. The junction had 13 bases not matched to a gene; V was cut back by 2 bases and J by 4 bases. CDR3 length equals 20 residues. The V gene's germline CDR1 is MNHEY and CDR2 SMNVEV (reference sequence). The DNA of the CDR3 is TGTGCCAGCAGTTTAAGACCCCCCGGACTAGCGGGGGGATCATACAATGAGCAGTTCTTC. Encoded protein: CASSLRPPGLAGGSYNEQFF.

The CDR3 bases are TGTGCCAGCAGCCCAGCCTTTTTCTGGACTTATAATGAGCAGTTCTTC. Its translation: CASSPAFFWTYNEQFF. This rearrangement joins TRBV3-1 (or the pseudogene TRBV3-2) to TRBJ2-1, with TRBD2 as a possible D gene (5 bases). V dropped 4 bases and J dropped 7 bases, with 20 bases sitting between them. CDR3 length: 16 residues. Germline V CDR1 and CDR2: LGHDT, YNNKEL (reference sequence).

CDR3 sequence: CASSFDRGPYEQYF. CDR3 in DNA: TGTGCCAGCAGCTTTGACAGGGGCCCCTACGAGCAGTACTTC. This chain links TRBV7-9 with TRBJ2-7, with 8 bases lining up with TRBD1. J lost 2 bases, V lost 3 bases, and 3 bases had no gene match. Germline V gene sequence: CDR1 SEHNR, CDR2 FQNEAQ (reference sequence). The CDR3 runs to 14 residues.

The rearrangement links TRBV19 to TRBJ2-1; TRBD1 matches at 8 bases. CDR1 and CDR2 (germline): LNHDA, SQIVND (reference sequence). V was pared by 1 base and J by 8 bases, with 10 bases of the junction left unmatched. The CDR3 covers 16 residues. This chain's CDR3 is CASSIVWTGKGYEQFF. The CDR3 bases are TGTGCCAGTAGTATAGTGTGGACAGGGAAGGGCTATGAGCAGTTCTTC. Complete variable domain (other parts from reference TRBV19 and TRBJ2-1): DGGITQSPKYLFRKEGQNVTLSCEQNLNHDAMYWYRQDPGQGLRLIYYSQIVNDFQKGDIAEGYSVSREKKESFPLTVTSAQKNPTAFYLCASSIVWTGKGYEQFFGPGTRLTVL.

This clone was counted between two and nine times. The chain recombines TRBV10-2 with TRBJ1-2, with TRBD1 matching 9 bases. With V trimmed by 4 bases and J by 2 bases, 5 bases remained unmatched. The CDR3 covers 15 residues. Per germline, CDR1 WSHSY and CDR2 SAAADI. The CDR3 loop reads CASSGYRGLNYGYTF. CDR3 nucleotide sequence: TGCGCCAGCAGTGGGTACAGGGGGCTAAACTATGGCTACACCTTC.

The CDR3 DNA sequence: TGCAGCGTATATTCAGGGAATGGCTACACCTTC. It yields the protein CSVYSGNGYTF. The rearrangement joins TRBV29-1 to TRBJ1-2, with D perhaps TRBD1 (5 bases). Germline-derived CDR1 and CDR2 are SQVTM and ANQGSEA. The V gene lost 6 bases and the J gene lost 6 bases, with 11 bases spanning the gap. The CDR3 runs 11 residues.